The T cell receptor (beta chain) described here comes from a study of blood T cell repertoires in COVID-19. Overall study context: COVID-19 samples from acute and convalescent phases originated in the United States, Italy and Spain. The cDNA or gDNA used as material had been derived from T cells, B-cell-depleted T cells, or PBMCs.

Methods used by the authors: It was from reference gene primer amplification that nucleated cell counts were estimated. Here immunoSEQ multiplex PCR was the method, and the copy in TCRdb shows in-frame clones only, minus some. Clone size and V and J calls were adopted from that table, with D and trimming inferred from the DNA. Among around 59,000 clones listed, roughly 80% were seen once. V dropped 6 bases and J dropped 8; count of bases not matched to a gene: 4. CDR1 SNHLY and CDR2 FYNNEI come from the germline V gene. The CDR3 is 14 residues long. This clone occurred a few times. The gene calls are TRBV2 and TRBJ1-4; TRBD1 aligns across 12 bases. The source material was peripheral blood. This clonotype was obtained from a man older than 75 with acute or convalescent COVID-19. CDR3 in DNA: TGTGCCAGCAGAACCGGGACAGGGGGCGAAAAACTGTTTTTT. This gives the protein CASRTGTGGEKLFF.